The 22 T cell receptor beta chains reported below all come from one sample, sequenced in a study of cytomegalovirus exposure and HLA in healthy donors. The PCR contained 60 Vbeta and 13 Jbeta primers. Repertoires were generated with immunoSEQ multiplex PCR, while TCRdb's copy carries only in-frame clones and drops some. This sample has 200,000 to 250,000 clones; around 80% occur once, and the top ten carry around 4%. Material: PBMCs. These receptors were collected from a male donor in good health and CMV-seronegative.

V and J are TRBV10-3 and TRBJ2-7; 8 positions agree with TRBD2. J gave up 6 bases and V 8 bases, and 3 bases lay outside the gene matches. Germline V lookup: CDR1 ENHRY, CDR2 SYGVKD. The CDR3 sequence is 11 residues long. The CDR3 spells CAIGRGGEQYF. The CDR3 DNA reads as TGTGCCATCGGTCGGGGGGGCGAGCAGTACTTC.

The CDR3 nucleotides are TGTGCCAGCAGTGACTTAACCAGGGAAGCTGGAAACACCATATATTTT. This translates into CASSDLTREAGNTIYF. J is TRBJ1-3 and V is TRBV6-1; perhaps TRBD1 as D (5 bases). From germline, CDR1 is MNHNS and CDR2 SASEGT. V lost 3 bases and J 2 bases, leaving 14 bases between the germline ends. The CDR3 has 16 residues.

This rearrangement joins TRBV2 to TRBJ2-2; maybe TRBD2 (5 bases). Germline CDR1 is SNHLY and CDR2 is FYNNEI. This CDR3 spans 14 amino acids. The ends were cut back, 7 bases at V and 8 bases at J, with 17 bases in the middle. Here the CDR3 DNA reads TGTGCCAGCATTAAAGGACTGCCCCTGGGGGAGCTGTTTTTT. Amino acid sequence: CASIKGLPLGELFF.

This chain uses TRBV27 with TRBJ2-7; 8 positions agree with TRBD1. V was clipped by 10 bases and J by 0 bases; unmatched bases: 5. Per the germline V gene, CDR1 is MNHEY and CDR2 is SMNVEV (reference sequence). CDR3 size: 13 residues. CDR3 bases: TGTGCCACCAGAGGGACAGGCTCCTACGAGCAGTACTTC. Protein sequence: CATRGTGSYEQYF.

The chain links TRBV6-5 to TRBJ1-1; tentatively, D is TRBD1 (5 bases). Looked up from germline, CDR1 is MNHEY and CDR2 is SVGAGI. V gave up 5 bases and J gave up 0 bases, with 10 bases separating them. The CDR3 contains 14 residues. The CDR3 sequence is CASSEPGLNTEAFF. CDR3 in DNA: TGTGCCAGCAGTGAGCCAGGGCTGAACACTGAAGCTTTCTTT.

CDR3: CASRIAGTDTQYF. The CDR3 DNA sequence: TGTGCCAGCAGGATAGCGGGCACAGATACGCAGTATTTT. This chain joins TRBV27 and TRBJ2-3; D perhaps matches TRBD2 (6 bases). Germline V gene lookup returns CDR1 MNHEY and CDR2 SMNVEV (reference sequence). V was shortened by 6 bases and J by 1 base, with 8 bases between the two germline ends. There are 13 residues in the CDR3.

The chain joins TRBV7-3 to TRBJ2-2; 9 nucleotides align to TRBD2. This CDR3 is built from 15 residues. The V and J ends lost 2 bases and 5 bases, in that order; junction bases with no gene match: 3. The germline CDR1 and CDR2 sequences are SGHTA and FQGTGA. CDR3 bases: TGTGCCAGCAGCTTAGGGCTAGCGGGAACCGGGGAGCTGTTTTTT. This sequence encodes CASSLGLAGTGELFF.

V gene TRBV5-6 combines with J gene TRBJ2-7; 10 nucleotides align to TRBD1. The ends lost 5 bases at V and 3 bases at J; junction bases unmatched: 11. Germline V gene lookup returns CDR1 SGHDT and CDR2 YYEEEE. CDR3 length: 16 residues. CDR3 DNA: TGTGCCAGCAGTTTTGGACAGGGGGAAGGGTACTACGAGCAGTACTTC. Its protein is CASSFGQGEGYYEQYF.

This clone was detected a few times. The chain carries TRBV5-1 and TRBJ1-3, with unresolved D. CDR3 size: 14 residues. V dropped 1 base and J dropped 0 bases, with 5 bases sitting between them. Germline values: CDR1 SGHRS, CDR2 YFSETQ. CDR3 residues: CASSLTSSGNTIYF. CDR3 in DNA: TGCGCCAGCAGCTTGACATCCTCTGGAAACACCATATATTTT.

This chain uses TRBV5-8 with TRBJ1-4; maybe TRBD1 (6 bases). The V gene's germline CDR1 is SGHTS and CDR2 YDEGEE. The CDR3 covers 14 residues. V lost 4 bases, J lost 5 bases, and 12 bases lay in between. The CDR3 region is CASSPEGQNEKLFF. CDR3 coding DNA: TGTGCCAGCAGCCCGGAAGGACAGAATGAAAAACTGTTTTTT.

The rearrangement uses TRBV2 and TRBJ2-1; TRBD2 matches at 7 bases. CDR1 SNHLY and CDR2 FYNNEI come from the germline V gene. This CDR3 spans 13 amino acids. V shed 7 bases, J shed 4 bases, and the junction held 4 bases outside the gene matches. The CDR3 DNA is TGTGCCAGCAAGGGGAGGGGTTACAATGAGCAGTTCTTC. This codes for CASKGRGYNEQFF.

This clone was recorded only once. This sequence joins TRBV14 and TRBJ2-3, with 7 bases fitting TRBD1. V gave up 1 base and J gave up 2 bases; unmatched junction bases: 3. There are 15 residues in the CDR3. Germline V gives CDR1 SGHDN, CDR2 FVKESK. CDR3 sequence reads: CASSQGQGYTDTQYF. In nucleotides, the CDR3 is TGTGCCAGCAGCCAAGGACAGGGATACACAGATACGCAGTATTTT.

The chain joins TRBV6-6 to TRBJ1-5, with 8 bases aligning to TRBD1. This CDR3 spans 14 amino acids. CDR1 MNHNY and CDR2 SVGAGI come from the germline V gene (reference sequence). After removal of 5 bases from V and 3 bases from J, the junction contained 3 bases not matched to a gene. CDR3 residues: CASSRDRYNQPQHF. The DNA for the CDR3 is TGTGCCAGCAGTCGGGACAGGTACAATCAGCCCCAGCATTTT.

The J gene is TRBJ2-1, the V gene TRBV30; D is ambiguous. V was pared by 3 bases and J by 6 bases, with 3 bases between. Germline values: CDR1 GTSNPN, CDR2 SVGIG (reference sequence). This CDR3 has 10 amino acids. The CDR3 DNA sequence: TGTGCCTGGAGCCTCAATGAGCAGTTCTTC. Its protein is CAWSLNEQFF.

The chain uses TRBV28 and TRBJ1-5, with a tentative D call TRBD1 (5 bases). Germline V gene data show CDR1 as MDHEN and CDR2 as SYDVKM. This CDR3 region has 17 residues. Trimming took off 3 bases at V and 4 bases at J, with 19 bases between the two ends. For the CDR3, the DNA is TGTGCCAGCAGTTTCCCCCGGGGGAGGGGAGGAAATCAGCCCCAGCATTTT. As protein: CASSFPRGRGGNQPQHF.

The CDR3 loop is CAWRARDRGSVQPQHF. The CDR3 nucleotides read TGTGCCTGGAGGGCCCGGGACAGGGGTTCAGTTCAGCCCCAGCATTTT. The chain has TRBV30 and TRBJ1-5, with TRBD1 matching 10 bases. Germline assignment: CDR1 GTSNPN and CDR2 SVGIG (reference sequence). This CDR3 is built from 16 residues. The V segment lost 3 bases and the J segment 6 bases; nucleotides outside the gene matches: 11.

This clone showed up just once. The gene calls are TRBV18 and TRBJ2-5; D is undetermined. CDR1 KGHSH and CDR2 LQKENI come from the germline V gene. CDR3 length equals 13 residues. V was clipped by 3 bases and J by 2 bases, with 7 bases between them. Written as DNA, the CDR3 is TGTGCCAGCTCACCGCAACTGCAAGAGACCCAGTACTTC. This translates into CASSPQLQETQYF.

The V and J genes are TRBV5-8 and TRBJ2-5; D unclear. The V gene's germline CDR1 is SGHTS and CDR2 YDEGEE. With 0 bases removed from V and 5 bases from J, the gap between germline ends came to 17 bases. This CDR3 spans 16 amino acids. CDR3 DNA sequence: TGTGCCAGCAGCTTGGGTAGGAACAGCATCTTGGAGACCCAGTACTTC. Its protein is CASSLGRNSILETQYF.

The chain uses TRBV9 and TRBJ2-1, with D perhaps matching TRBD2 (6 bases). CDR3 length: 14 residues. Between the trimmed V and J ends, which lost 2 bases and 9 bases, there was a span of 15 bases. Germline V CDR1 and CDR2: SGDLS, YYNGEE. The CDR3 loop is CASSVGSGQGEQFF. CDR3 DNA sequence: TGTGCCAGCAGCGTGGGAAGCGGGCAAGGTGAGCAGTTCTTC.

In nucleotides, the CDR3 is TGTGCCAGCAGTGAATTGCTAGCGGGACATGAGCAGTTCTTC. Its translation: CASSELLAGHEQFF. The chain couples TRBV2 to TRBJ2-1; TRBD2 matches at 9 bases. Germline V lookup: CDR1 SNHLY, CDR2 FYNNEI. CDR3 length: 14 amino acids. V was pared by 2 bases and J by 8 bases, with 4 bases of the junction left unmatched.

The rearrangement links TRBV27 to TRBJ2-2; 15 bases line up with TRBD2. The CDR3 length is 17 residues. Germline assignment: CDR1 MNHEY and CDR2 SMNVEV (reference sequence). Trimming cost V 5 bases and J 5 bases; bases outside gene matches: 6. The CDR3 DNA reads TGTGCCAGCAGTATACCGGGACTAGCGGGAGGTACCGGGGAGCTGTTTTTT. It translates to CASSIPGLAGGTGELFF.

V and J are TRBV5-1 and TRBJ1-6; 9 positions agree with TRBD1. V lost 5 bases and J lost 5; bases outside the gene matches: 8. CDR3 size: 16 residues. CDR1 is SGHRS and CDR2 is YFSETQ in the germline V gene. DNA for the CDR3: TGCGCCAGCAGTCTTACAGGGGGCATCGATAATTCACCCCTCCACTTT. This codes for CASSLTGGIDNSPLHF.